What follows are 11 T cell receptor beta chains derived from one specimen sequenced in a study of cytomegalovirus exposure and HLA in healthy donors. Primers included in the PCR were 60 Vbeta and 13 Jbeta primers. Produced via immunoSEQ multiplex PCR; TCRdb's table is partial and in-frame only. The sample contains about 130,000 clones, around 79% of which appear only once. Source material: PBMCs. The source of these receptors is a middle-aged woman in good health and CMV-seronegative.

The V and J genes are TRBV30 and TRBJ1-6; the match to TRBD1 covers 7 bases. This CDR3 is built from 14 residues. Per germline, CDR1 GTSNPN and CDR2 SVGIG (reference sequence). The V and J ends lost 3 bases and 9 bases, in that order; junction bases with no gene match: 8. CDR3 nucleotide sequence: TGTGCCTGGAGAGACAGGGAGAGGGTTTCACCCCTCCACTTT. It specifies CAWRDRERVSPLHF.

The chain employs TRBV5-1 and TRBJ1-1; D unclear. The length of the CDR3 is 14 residues. Germline assignment: CDR1 SGHRS and CDR2 YFSETQ. V was cut by 2 bases and J by 0 bases, with 8 bases left in between. The CDR3 here is CASSFRALNTEAFF. DNA for the CDR3: TGCGCCAGCAGCTTTAGAGCGTTGAACACTGAAGCTTTCTTT.

The V and J genes are TRBV18 and TRBJ1-2; D gene unclear. Germline V lookup: CDR1 KGHSH, CDR2 LQKENI. This CDR3 has 13 residues. The V gene lost 2 bases and the J gene lost 6 bases, with 10 bases spanning the gap. This CDR3 is CASSPKGGNGYTF. The CDR3 DNA reads TGTGCCAGCTCACCAAAGGGAGGGAATGGCTACACCTTC.

V is TRBV5-1 and J is TRBJ1-6, with no clear D. Germline V gene lookup returns CDR1 SGHRS and CDR2 YFSETQ. Trimming removed 4 bases at V and 9 bases at J, with 11 bases between. This CDR3 contains 13 residues. CDR3 nucleotides: TGCGCCAGCAGCCCCTTAATGAGTTCACCCCTCCACTTT. This sequence encodes CASSPLMSSPLHF.

The V call is TRBV5-4, the J call TRBJ1-2, with a possible D match to TRBD1 (5 bases). From germline, CDR1 is SGHNT and CDR2 YYREEE (reference sequence). V was pared by 0 bases and J by 1 base, with 10 bases between. This CDR3 spans 15 amino acids. CDR3: CASSLAQGLNYGYTF. The CDR3 coding sequence is TGTGCCAGCAGCTTGGCGCAGGGACTTAACTATGGCTACACCTTC.

This clone was recorded a few times. The CDR3 nucleotides read TGTGCCAGCCAACGGGACCTCTCACCGGGACAGGGAAACTATGGCTACACCTTC. Its protein is CASQRDLSPGQGNYGYTF. The chain links TRBV19 to TRBJ1-2; 9 nucleotides match TRBD1. Germline assignment: CDR1 LNHDA and CDR2 SQIVND (reference sequence). The CDR3 is made up of 18 amino acids. V shed 9 bases, J shed 2 bases, and the junction held 19 bases outside the gene matches.

This rearrangement joins TRBV7-2 to TRBJ2-1, with TRBD2 identical over 10 bases. CDR1 is SGHTA and CDR2 is FQGNSA in the germline V gene. This CDR3 spans 15 amino acids. V shed 0 bases and J 7 bases; nucleotides not matched to a gene: 3. The CDR3 DNA reads as TGTGCCAGCAGCTTAGCTAGCGGGGGGTGGAATGAGCAGTTCTTC. This sequence encodes CASSLASGGWNEQFF.

The chain uses TRBV6-1 and TRBJ2-5, with 10 bases aligning to TRBD1. J lost 4 bases, V lost 6 bases, and 8 bases had no gene match. This CDR3 spans 15 amino acids. The germline V gene has CDR1 MNHNS and CDR2 SASEGT. The CDR3 DNA follows: TGTGCCAGCAGGTTGGACAGGGGGAGGAGAGAGACCCAGTACTTC. Amino acid sequence: CASRLDRGRRETQYF.

Here the CDR3 DNA reads TGTGCCAGTAAACCCCCTGCGGGTGAAGCTTTCTTT. Protein: CASKPPAGEAFF. The chain couples TRBV19 to TRBJ1-1; D gene unclear. CDR3 size: 12 residues. Germline CDR1 LNHDA, CDR2 SQIVND (reference sequence). V lost 7 bases and J lost 7, with 13 bases in between.

The V and J genes are TRBV5-6 and TRBJ1-5; 8 positions match TRBD1. There are 14 residues in the CDR3. The V gene end was trimmed by 5 bases and the J gene end by 3 bases; junction bases not matched to a gene: 4. The germline CDR1 and CDR2 sequences are SGHDT and YYEEEE. The CDR3 bases are TGTGCCAGCAGTATACAGGGGGTCAATCAGCCCCAGCATTTT. Amino acid sequence: CASSIQGVNQPQHF.

For the CDR3, the DNA is TGCGCCAGCAGCCAAGATGAAAGGCGGGGGGGCACAGATACGCAGTATTTT. Translated: CASSQDERRGGTDTQYF. The V call is TRBV4-3, the J call TRBJ2-3, with 8 bases identical to TRBD2. CDR3 size: 17 residues. Looked up from germline, CDR1 is LGHNA and CDR2 is YSLEER. The junction had 6 bases not matched to a gene; V was cut back by 0 bases and J by 1 base.